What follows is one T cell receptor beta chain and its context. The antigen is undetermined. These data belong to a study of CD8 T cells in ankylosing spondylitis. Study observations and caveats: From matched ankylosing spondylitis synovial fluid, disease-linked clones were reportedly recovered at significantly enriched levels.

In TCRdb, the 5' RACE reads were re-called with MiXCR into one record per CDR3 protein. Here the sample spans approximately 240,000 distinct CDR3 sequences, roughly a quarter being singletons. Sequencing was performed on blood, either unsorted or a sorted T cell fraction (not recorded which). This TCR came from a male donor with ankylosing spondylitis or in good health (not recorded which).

CDR3 region: CASSAGVGDTQYF. The DNA of the CDR3 is TGTGCCAGCAGTGCAGGGGTTGGGGATACGCAGTATTTT. V and J are TRBV2 and TRBJ2-3; D may be TRBD1 (6 bases). Trimming left V 4 bases short and J 6 bases short, with 11 bases between. Germline lookup yields CDR1 SNHLY and CDR2 FYNNEI. The CDR3 is 13 residues long.